This is a list of T cell receptor beta chains from one sample in a study of human T cells and chemical hapten exposure. TCRdb redid the calling of the RACE reads with MiXCR, one entry per CDR3 protein. The data show around 110,000 distinct CDR3 sequences, 9.5% to 13% seen once. Here the sequenced sample was whole blood, taken in connection with sensitization to the hapten diphenylcyclopropenone (DPC). The receptors were sampled from a woman between 50 and 59 years old with alopecia areata. Some clones in this sample may be carry-over from other donors' samples. The CDR3 runs from the conserved cysteine through the conserved F or W. A D gene is named only where the DNA matches it firmly. Not all rows give a size; the values are once, few, many and, for expanded clones, a class.

V gene: TRBV28; D gene: .; clone size: few; J gene: TRBJ1-1; CDR3 DNA: TGTGCCAGCATTCCACCCGGGCAGCTGAGAGCTTTCTTT; CDR3 protein: CASIPPGQLRAFF
V gene: TRBV18; D gene: .; clone size: .; J gene: TRBJ1-5; CDR3 DNA: TGTGCCAGCTCACCGCCATTTGAGCCCCAGCATTTT; CDR3 protein: CASSPPFEPQHF
V gene: TRBV25-1; D gene: TRBD2; clone size: .; J gene: TRBJ2-3; CDR3 DNA: TGTGCCAGCAGTGAATCAGCGGGGGTTATCACAGATACGCAGTATTTT; CDR3 protein: CASSESAGVITDTQYF
V gene: TRBV7-6; D gene: .; clone size: few; J gene: TRBJ2-7; CDR3 DNA: TGTGCCAGCAGCTTAGCGGGGGAGTACGAGCAGTACTTC; CDR3 protein: CASSLAGEYEQYF
V gene: TRBV12-3/TRBV12-4; D gene: TRBD2; clone size: .; J gene: TRBJ2-2; CDR3 DNA: TGTGCCAGCAGAGTAGCGGGGAACACCGGGGAGCTGTTTTTT; CDR3 protein: CASRVAGNTGELFF
V gene: TRBV28; D gene: .; clone size: .; J gene: TRBJ2-2; CDR3 DNA: TGTGCCAGCAGTTTTCGGGGGGCGCGAACCGGGGAGCTGTTTTTT; CDR3 protein: CASSFRGARTGELFF
V gene: TRBV7-2; D gene: .; clone size: .; J gene: TRBJ2-2; CDR3 DNA: TGTGCCAGCAGCTTAGCGCCGAACACCGGGGAGCTGTTTTTT; CDR3 protein: CASSLAPNTGELFF
V gene: TRBV7-6; D gene: .; clone size: .; J gene: TRBJ1-1; CDR3 DNA: TGTGTCAGCAGCGATGACATGAACACTGAAGCTTTCTTT; CDR3 protein: CVSSDDMNTEAFF
V gene: TRBV28; D gene: .; clone size: many; J gene: TRBJ2-7; CDR3 DNA: TGTGCCAGCAGTTTCTCGCCTCACCAGTACAGTTACGAGCAGTACTTC; CDR3 protein: CASSFSPHQYSYEQYF
V gene: TRBV7-2; D gene: TRBD1; clone size: .; J gene: TRBJ1-2; CDR3 DNA: TGTGCCAGCAGCTCCTACAGGGGGATCGGCTATGGCTACACCTTC; CDR3 protein: CASSSYRGIGYGYTF
V gene: TRBV7-9; D gene: .; clone size: many; J gene: TRBJ2-1; CDR3 DNA: TGTGCCAGCAGCCATTTAAACAGGGCGAAGGACCTACTCAATGAGCAGTTCTTC; CDR3 protein: CASSHLNRAKDLLNEQFF
V gene: TRBV18; D gene: TRBD2; clone size: .; J gene: TRBJ2-3; CDR3 DNA: TGTGCCAGCTCACCCGGGACTAGGGCAGATACGCAGTATTTT; CDR3 protein: CASSPGTRADTQYF
V gene: TRBV20-1; D gene: .; clone size: .; J gene: TRBJ1-2; CDR3 DNA: TGCAGTGCTAGTTACAGCCGGAACTATGGCTACACCTTC; CDR3 protein: CSASYSRNYGYTF
V gene: TRBV9; D gene: .; clone size: .; J gene: TRBJ2-1; CDR3 DNA: TGTGCCAGCAGCGTAGGATCTGCGGGTACCGCCTACAATGAGCAGTTCTTC; CDR3 protein: CASSVGSAGTAYNEQFF